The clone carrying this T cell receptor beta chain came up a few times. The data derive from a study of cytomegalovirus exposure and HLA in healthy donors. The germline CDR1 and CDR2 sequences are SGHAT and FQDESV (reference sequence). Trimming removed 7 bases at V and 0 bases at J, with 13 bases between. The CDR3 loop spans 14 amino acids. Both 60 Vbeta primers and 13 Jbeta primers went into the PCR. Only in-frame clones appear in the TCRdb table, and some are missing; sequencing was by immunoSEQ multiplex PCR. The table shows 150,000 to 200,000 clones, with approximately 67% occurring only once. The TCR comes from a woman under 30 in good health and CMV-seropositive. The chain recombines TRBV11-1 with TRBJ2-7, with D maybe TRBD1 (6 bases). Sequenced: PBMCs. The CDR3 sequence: CASTPRTASYEQYF. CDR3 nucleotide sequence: TGTGCCAGCACCCCCCGGACAGCCTCCTACGAGCAGTACTTC.